A single sample is the source of the 20 T cell receptor beta chains below, sequenced in a study of vaccination effects on CD4 cells after COVID-19. Under the ViraFEST assay, PBMC were stimulated with viral peptide pools so that antigen-specific CD4+ T cells expanded. Sequencing was performed afterwards. Investigators separated out CD4+ T cells once around 9 days of culture had passed. Recipients of the vaccine had no prior SARS-CoV-2 infection and negative nucleocapsid antibodies. Generated by immunoSEQ multiplex PCR, the TCRdb table keeps only in-frame clones and is missing some. The table shows approximately 21,000 clones, with 55% to 75% occurring only once. Antigen specificity for these receptors is unknown. Material: CD4+ T cells from PBMCs cultured with HCoV-NL63 spike peptides, obtained before COVID-19 vaccination. The receptors were sampled from a human donor who received a COVID-19 vaccine.

This rearrangement joins TRBV19 to TRBJ1-2; maybe TRBD1 (6 bases). Germline CDR1 is LNHDA and CDR2 is SQIVND (reference sequence). The germline V and J ends were trimmed by 10 bases and 7 bases, with 25 bases remaining between them. CDR3 size: 15 residues. This CDR3 is CATYILGEGGGGYTF. CDR3 nucleotides: TGTGCCACCTACATCCTTGGGGAGGGGGGCGGTGGCTACACCTTC.

This chain links TRBV2 with TRBJ2-7, with D perhaps TRBD2 (5 bases). The V end was cut by 1 base, the J end by 6 bases, with 10 bases between. Germline loops: CDR1 SNHLY, CDR2 FYNNEI. The CDR3 sequence is 13 residues long. The CDR3 loop is CASSEGSGSEQYF. The CDR3 DNA is TGTGCCAGCAGTGAAGGTTCGGGGAGCGAGCAGTACTTC. The full variable domain, completed using reference TRBV2 and TRBJ2-7, is EPEVTQTPSHQVTQMGQEVILRCVPISNHLYFYWYRQILGQKVEFLVSFYNNEISEKSEIFDDQFSVERPDGSNFTLKIRSTKLEDSAMYFCASSEGSGSEQYFGPGTRLTVT.

The chain recombines TRBV10-3 with TRBJ2-5; 8 bases line up with TRBD1. Germline CDR1 ENHRY, CDR2 SYGVKD. The CDR3 length is 15 residues. Trimming took 2 bases from V and 7 from J; bases not matched to a gene: 9. The CDR3 spells CAISEMTGVGGTQYF. Written as DNA, the CDR3 is TGTGCCATCAGTGAGATGACAGGGGTCGGAGGGACCCAGTACTTC.

The rearrangement uses TRBV7-9 and TRBJ1-4, with D unresolved. Per germline, CDR1 SEHNR and CDR2 FQNEAQ (reference sequence). The CDR3 sequence is 15 residues long. V was cut by 3 bases and J by 6 bases, with 14 bases left in between. The CDR3 region is CASSFVKEGDEKLFF. The CDR3 nucleotides are TGTGCCAGCAGCTTCGTTAAGGAGGGCGATGAAAAACTGTTTTTT.

The chain links TRBV19 to TRBJ1-2, with a weak D call TRBD1 (5 bases). Germline lookup yields CDR1 LNHDA and CDR2 SQIVND (reference sequence). The CDR3 spans 15 residues. Trimming took 1 base from V and 1 from J, leaving 10 bases between them. The CDR3 DNA reads as TGTGCCAGTAGTATAGCGGACAACTATAACTATGGCTACACCTTC. Residues: CASSIADNYNYGYTF.

This chain links TRBV25-1 with TRBJ2-2; D remains ambiguous. CDR1 is MGHDK and CDR2 is SYGVNS in the germline V gene. V was trimmed by 4 bases and J by 4 bases, leaving 10 bases between them. The CDR3 has 14 residues. CDR3 sequence: CASSAYVVTGELFF. DNA of the CDR3: TGTGCCAGCAGTGCGTATGTGGTCACCGGGGAGCTGTTTTTT. Drawing the rest from reference TRBV25-1 and TRBJ2-2, the complete variable domain is EADIYQTPRYLVIGTGKKITLECSQTMGHDKMYWYQQDPGMELHLIHYSYGVNSTEKGDLSSESTVSRIRTEHFPLTLESARPSHTSQYLCASSAYVVTGELFFGEGSRLTVL.

This clone has a handful of counts. The rearrangement uses TRBV5-1 and TRBJ1-3; the D gene is possibly TRBD1 (6 bases). This CDR3 comprises 16 residues. Germline V gene sequence: CDR1 SGHRS, CDR2 YFSETQ. Trimming took off 0 bases at V and 4 bases at J, with 14 bases between the two ends. The CDR3 here is CASSLDGRGIGNTIYF. As DNA, the CDR3 is TGCGCCAGCAGCTTGGACGGCAGGGGAATAGGAAACACCATATATTTT.

This sequence joins TRBV2 and TRBJ2-5; D is ambiguous. CDR1 is SNHLY, CDR2 FYNNEI, per germline. This CDR3 comprises 13 residues. V gave up 8 bases and J gave up 5 bases, with 15 bases separating them. The CDR3: CASGIDGPETQYF. The CDR3 nucleotides read TGTGCCAGCGGGATTGACGGCCCGGAGACCCAGTACTTC.

The chain links TRBV9 to TRBJ1-2; D is uncertain. The CDR3 has 13 amino acids. CDR1 and CDR2 from the germline V gene are SGDLS and YYNGEE. Trimming took off 0 bases at V and 0 bases at J, with 3 bases between the two ends. The CDR3 nucleotides read TGTGCCAGCAGCGTAGACACTAACTATGGCTACACCTTC. The encoded protein is CASSVDTNYGYTF. The whole variable domain, filled in from reference TRBV9 and TRBJ1-2, reads DSGVTQTPKHLITATGQRVTLRCSPRSGDLSVYWYQQSLDQGLQFLIQYYNGEERAKGNILERFSAQQFPDLHSELNLSSLELGDSALYFCASSVDTNYGYTFGSGTRLTVV.

J is TRBJ1-4 and V is TRBV11-2, with 9 nucleotides matching TRBD1. The ends lost 5 bases at V and 1 base at J; junction bases unmatched: 5. This CDR3 contains 16 residues. Germline CDR1 SGHAT, CDR2 FQNNGV. The CDR3 DNA reads as TGTGCCAGCAGCCAAACGGGACAGGGAACTAATGAAAAACTGTTTTTT. It specifies CASSQTGQGTNEKLFF.

A single count supports this clone. V gene TRBV6-4 combines with J gene TRBJ2-1, with 12 nucleotides matching TRBD2. The V gene's germline CDR1 is MRHNA and CDR2 SNTAGT. The CDR3 covers 15 residues. Germline trimming cut 0 bases from V and 6 bases from J; bases unmatched to any gene: 0. The CDR3 is CASSDSTSGSNEQFF. In DNA, the CDR3 is TGTGCCAGCAGTGACTCGACTAGCGGGAGCAATGAGCAGTTCTTC.

The chain joins TRBV10-3 to TRBJ2-1; 8 bases line up with TRBD1. Looked up from germline, CDR1 is ENHRY and CDR2 is SYGVKD. Trimming removed 3 bases from V and 7 bases from J; junction bases left unmatched: 8. The CDR3 is made up of 15 amino acids. The CDR3, as DNA: TGTGCCATCAGTGAAAGGACAGGGAACTTGAATGAGCAGTTCTTC. It specifies CAISERTGNLNEQFF.

In its sample, this clone ranks as medium-sized. This chain links TRBV3-1 (or the pseudogene TRBV3-2) with TRBJ1-1, with no clear D. The CDR3 is 13 residues long. Germline CDR1 LGHDT, CDR2 YNNKEL (reference sequence). V gave up 4 bases and J gave up 8 bases, with 14 bases separating them. This CDR3 is CASSPAGIREAFF. DNA of the CDR3: TGTGCCAGCAGCCCAGCTGGAATTCGAGAAGCTTTCTTT.

This clone was detected only once. The J gene is TRBJ1-1, the V gene TRBV18, with a tentative D call TRBD1 (5 bases). The CDR3 is 14 residues long. Trimming took off 6 bases at V and 6 bases at J, with 17 bases between the two ends. Germline-derived CDR1 and CDR2 are KGHSH and LQKENI. The CDR3 region has the DNA TGTGCCAGCTCCCGGGAGGCTGGGGGACCTGAAGCTTTCTTT. Protein sequence: CASSREAGGPEAFF. Full variable domain (outside the CDR3, taken from reference TRBV18 and TRBJ1-1): NAGVMQNPRHLVRRRGQEARLRCSPMKGHSHVYWYRQLPEEGLKFMVYLQKENIIDESGMPKERFSAEFPKEGPSILRIQQVVRGDSAAYFCASSREAGGPEAFFGQGTRLTVV.

The chain carries TRBV5-5 and TRBJ1-1; D possibly corresponds to TRBD1 (6 bases). The CDR3 spans 13 residues. Germline CDR1 is SGHKS and CDR2 is YYEKEE (reference sequence). V was clipped by 1 base and J by 7 bases, with 11 bases between them. CDR3 in amino acids: CASSLRQDVEAFF. DNA of the CDR3: TGTGCCAGCAGCTTGAGACAGGATGTTGAAGCTTTCTTT.

The V gene is TRBV5-1, the J gene TRBJ1-3, with a weak D call TRBD1 (6 bases). Germline V gene lookup returns CDR1 SGHRS and CDR2 YFSETQ. V lost 4 bases and J lost 4, with 15 bases in between. This CDR3 spans 15 amino acids. DNA for the CDR3: TGCGCCAGCAGCCAAACCCCAGGGGACGGAAACACCATATATTTT. Its translation is CASSQTPGDGNTIYF.

The rearrangement links TRBV7-9 to TRBJ1-2, with D unclear. Germline values: CDR1 SEHNR, CDR2 FQNEAQ (reference sequence). The CDR3 extends over 12 amino acids. V gave up 7 bases and J gave up 8 bases, with 14 bases separating them. The CDR3 sequence is CASNGRRGGYTF. CDR3 nucleotide sequence: TGTGCCAGCAACGGACGACGGGGAGGCTACACCTTC.

This clone was counted a single time. This chain connects TRBV10-1 to TRBJ2-2; 9 nucleotides match TRBD2. Germline CDR1 WNHNN, CDR2 SYGVQD (reference sequence). The CDR3 totals 17 residues. The V and J ends lost 2 bases and 4 bases, in that order; junction bases with no gene match: 8. CDR3 region: CASSEVPAGGRTGELFF. CDR3 DNA: TGCGCCAGCAGTGAGGTACCAGCGGGGGGTCGCACCGGGGAGCTGTTTTTT.

The V and J genes are TRBV6-5 and TRBJ1-1, with D unresolved. The CDR3 extends over 12 amino acids. Germline V gene sequence: CDR1 MNHEY, CDR2 SVGAGI. V gave up 2 bases and J gave up 1 base, with 2 bases separating them. CDR3 nucleotide sequence: TGTGCCAGCAGTTACAGGAACACTGAAGCTTTCTTT. Translating it yields CASSYRNTEAFF.

This sequence joins TRBV7-8 and TRBJ2-1, with TRBD2 matching 9 bases. CDR3 length: 15 residues. The junction had 12 bases not matched to a gene; V was cut back by 5 bases and J by 10 bases. CDR1 is SGHVS and CDR2 is FQNEAQ in the germline V gene. DNA for the CDR3: TGTGCCAGCAGCCCCCAGGCGGTAGCGGGAGTGGAGCAGTTCTTC. Translating gives CASSPQAVAGVEQFF.